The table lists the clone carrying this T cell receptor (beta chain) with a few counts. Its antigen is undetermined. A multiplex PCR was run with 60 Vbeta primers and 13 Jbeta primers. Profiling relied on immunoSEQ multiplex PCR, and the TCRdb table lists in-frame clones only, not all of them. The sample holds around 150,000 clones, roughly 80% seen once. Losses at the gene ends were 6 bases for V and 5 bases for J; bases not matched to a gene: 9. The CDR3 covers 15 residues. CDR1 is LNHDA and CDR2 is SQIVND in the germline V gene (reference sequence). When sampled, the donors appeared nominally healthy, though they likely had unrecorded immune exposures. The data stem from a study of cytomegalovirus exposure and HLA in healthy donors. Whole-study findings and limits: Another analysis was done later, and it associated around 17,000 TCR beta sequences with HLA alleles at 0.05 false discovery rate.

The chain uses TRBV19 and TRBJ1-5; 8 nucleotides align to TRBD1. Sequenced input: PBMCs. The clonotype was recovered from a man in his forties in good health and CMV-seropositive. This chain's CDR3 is CASRLGQGRDQPQHF. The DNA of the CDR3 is TGTGCCAGTAGGTTAGGACAGGGAAGGGATCAGCCCCAGCATTTT.